This TCR beta chain appears in the sequencing data of a study of beta chain features in type 1 diabetes. Note on this clone: The antigen is not known. Other nucleotide sequences in the sample specify the same CDR3.

Every single donor gave one heparinised blood draw, and these averaged around 110 mL. CD45RO/CCR7/CD25/CD127/CD95/CD27 sorting isolated CD4+ naive, central memory, regulatory and stem cell-like memory cells. The study reverse transcribed the entire isolated RNA, so it sequenced expressed TCRB transcripts. The method was immunoSEQ multiplex PCR; TCRdb's version includes in-frame clones alone and lacks a portion of them. The sample lists about 620,000 clones, roughly 16% occurring once. Study results and caveats: A pattern of fewer insertions and more deletions at VDJ junctions was seen in type 1 diabetes patients. A greater similarity of naive, central memory and Treg TCRB repertoires was seen among patients than among healthy donors.

The V and J ends lost 1 base and 0 bases, in that order; junction bases with no gene match: 2. There are 15 residues in the CDR3. In germline, CDR1 is SGHTA, CDR2 FQGNSA. The chain combines TRBV7-2 with TRBJ2-7; TRBD1 matches 8 bases. The sequence was obtained from a man between 18 and 35 years old in good health. The sequenced material came from naive CD4+ T cells from blood. In nucleotides, the CDR3 is TGTGCCAGCAGCTTAGGACAGGGGAGCTCCTACGAGCAGTACTTC. Translated, it gives CASSLGQGSSYEQYF.